This entry describes one T cell receptor beta chain. The antigen remains undetermined. Researchers defined stable Graves' hyperthyroidism as no ophthalmopathy progression within 18 months. Newly diagnosed hyperthyroidism, duration under 2 months, in patients aged 18 to 65. Diagnostic decisions used clinical symptoms, serum thyroxine and TRAb, thyroid ultrasound and orbital computed tomography. The CDR3 is 14 amino acids. Germline V gene data show CDR1 as SNHLY and CDR2 as FYNNEI. Trimming shortened V by 4 bases and J by 5 bases, and 12 bases separated the two germline ends. This sample is part of a study of T cells in Graves' hyperthyroidism and ophthalmopathy. Study-level findings and limits: From stable hyperthyroidism, ophthalmopathy was set apart by a 13 V-J model.

Using RNA transcripts as the source, TCR beta CDR3 regions were amplified. HTBI primers were employed in a first-round RT-PCR of the TCR CDR3. TCRdb re-analysed the multiplex PCR reads in MiXCR, keeping a single row per CDR3 protein. The table lists about 610,000 distinct CDR3 sequences, 35% to 55% of them singletons. What was sequenced was peripheral blood or thyroid tissue (not recorded which). This chain uses TRBV2 with TRBJ2-1; tentative D call: TRBD2 (5 bases). The TCR sequence derives from a woman aged 18-29 years with Graves' hyperthyroidism. The CDR3 loop reads CASSARGSHNEQFF. CDR3 nucleotide sequence: TGTGCCAGCAGTGCCCGCGGGTCCCACAATGAGCAGTTCTTC.